This T cell receptor (beta chain) came from a study of blood T cell repertoires in COVID-19. Study-wide context: The cDNA or gDNA used as material had been derived from T cells, B-cell-depleted T cells, or PBMCs.

CDR3 size: 12 residues. Germline lookup yields CDR1 LNHNV and CDR2 YYDKDF (reference sequence). For this clone: At one end, the junction sequence differs from germline, possibly due to a read error.

Method: immunoSEQ multiplex PCR; TCRdb's copy keeps in-frame clones and lacks some. The sample comprises about 310,000 clones, approximately 91% of which are singletons, and about 9.5% rests with the top ten. Participants' own reports of clinical history determined their cohort assignment. Among Cohort 3 donors, those recovered had two negative PCRs, clearance, or symptom resolution. The sample was PBMCs or T cells enriched from blood (not recorded which). The receptor was isolated from a woman in her thirties or forties who had recovered from COVID-19. The V gene is TRBV15, the J gene TRBJ2-3; TRBD2 matches at 8 bases. In nucleotides, the CDR3 is TGTGCCACCAGCAGTCAACTATTCGGACTAGCTTTT. The encoded protein is CATSSQLFGLAF.